The 12 T cell receptor beta chains below were found in one sample sequenced in a study of blood T cells in healthy people across ages. Sample-barcoded 5' priming and a J-beta primer mix drove a second PCR of roughly 7 to 11 cycles. TCRdb re-analysed the 5' RACE reads in MiXCR, keeping a single row per CDR3 protein. This sample has some 700,000 distinct CDR3 sequences, with roughly 20% found just once. Material: blood. Every receptor here comes from a man between 65 and 80 years old in good health.

This clonotype came up a few times. The gene calls are TRBV7-2 and TRBJ1-2; 11 nucleotides agree with TRBD1. The CDR3 consists of 16 residues. Germline V gives CDR1 SGHTA, CDR2 FQGNSA. Trimming cost V 3 bases and J 7 bases; bases outside gene matches: 10. The CDR3 region is CASSLPGTGGGGGYTF. The CDR3 coding sequence is TGTGCCAGCAGCTTGCCCGGGACAGGGGGTGGAGGTGGCTACACCTTC. Variable domain in full (rest from reference TRBV7-2 and TRBJ1-2): GAGVSQSPSNKVTEKGKDVELRCDPISGHTALYWYRQSLGQGLEFLIYFQGNSAPDKSGLPSDRFSAERTGGSVSTLTIQRTQQEDSAVYLCASSLPGTGGGGGYTFGSGTRLTVV.

At least ten counts were recorded for this clonotype. The chain employs TRBV13 and TRBJ2-3; D unclear. V was trimmed by 6 bases and J by 6 bases, leaving 13 bases between them. Germline V lookup: CDR1 PRHDT, CDR2 FYEKMQ (reference sequence). This CDR3 spans 13 amino acids. The CDR3 protein is CASRRPSTDTQYF. DNA of the CDR3: TGTGCCAGCAGGCGGCCTTCCACGGATACGCAGTATTTT. The entire variable domain, with the rest obtained from reference TRBV13 and TRBJ2-3, is as follows: AAGVIQSPRHLIKEKRETATLKCYPIPRHDTVYWYQQGPGQDPQFLISFYEKMQSDKGSIPDRFSAQQFSDYHSELNMSSLELGDSALYFCASRRPSTDTQYFGPGTRLTVL.

This chain joins TRBV6-6 and TRBJ2-7; D gene unclear. Deletions cut 2 bases from V and 0 bases from J, with 8 bases between. CDR1 and CDR2 from the germline V gene are MNHNY and SVGAGI (reference sequence). There are 14 residues in the CDR3. CDR3 sequence (DNA): TGTGCCAGCAGTTACGAAGTAGCCTCCTACGAGCAGTACTTC. This codes for CASSYEVASYEQYF.

V usage is TRBV20-1 and J usage is TRBJ2-3; a possible D gene is TRBD1 (5 bases). Germline CDR1 reads DFQATT; CDR2 reads SNEGSKA (reference sequence). V was shortened by 6 bases and J by 4 bases, with 11 bases between the two germline ends. The CDR3 contains 12 residues. CDR3 nucleotides: TGCAGTGCCACTATAGGGGCAGATACGCAGTATTTT. Translated, it gives CSATIGADTQYF.

The chain couples TRBV20-1 to TRBJ2-1; D gene uncertain. The germline V gene has CDR1 DFQATT and CDR2 SNEGSKA (reference sequence). The ends were cut back, 7 bases at V and 5 bases at J, with 12 bases in the middle. The CDR3 spans 12 residues. The CDR3 spells CSGGIFNNEQFF. In nucleotides, the CDR3 is TGCAGTGGTGGTATCTTCAACAATGAGCAGTTCTTC.

This clonotype was observed many times. The chain joins TRBV3-1 to TRBJ1-4, with unresolved D. Germline values: CDR1 LGHDT, CDR2 YNNKEL (reference sequence). V was clipped by 1 base and J by 6 bases, with 12 bases between them. There are 15 residues in the CDR3. The CDR3, as DNA: TGTGCCAGCAGCCAAGTCCCAGAAGATTATGAAAAACTGTTTTTT. Its protein is CASSQVPEDYEKLFF.

V usage is TRBV3-1 and J usage is TRBJ2-1, with D maybe TRBD2 (5 bases). The last part of the DNA fits TRBJ2-7 better; the J call may be wrong. Germline loops: CDR1 LGHDT, CDR2 YNNKEL (reference sequence). The CDR3 is 13 amino acids. The CDR3 spells CASSQVRGHEQYF. The CDR3 region has the DNA TGTGCCAGCAGCCAAGTCCGGGGTCACGAGCAGTACTTC.

The V gene is TRBV6-1, the J gene TRBJ2-7, with 7 bases fitting TRBD1. V lost 3 bases, J lost 2 bases, and 10 bases stayed unmatched. CDR1 MNHNS and CDR2 SASEGT come from the germline V gene. This CDR3 spans 16 amino acids. In DNA form, the CDR3 reads TGTGCCAGCAGTGAGAACTACAGGGGTAGGACCTACGAGCAGTACTTC. This encodes CASSENYRGRTYEQYF.

This clonotype was seen only a few times. The V gene is TRBV6-6, the J gene TRBJ1-4; no reliable D call. With 2 bases removed from V and 8 bases from J, the gap between germline ends came to 6 bases. The CDR3 sequence is 12 residues long. The germline V gene encodes CDR1 MNHNY and CDR2 SVGAGI (reference sequence). CDR3 sequence (DNA): TGTGCCAGCAGTTACGCAGACGAAAAACTGTTTTTT. Its translation is CASSYADEKLFF.

This clonotype was detected only a few times. J is TRBJ2-5 and V is TRBV6-6, with D maybe TRBD1 (5 bases). Trimming removed 5 bases at V and 2 bases at J, with 9 bases between. This CDR3 region has 13 residues. Germline CDR1 reads MNHNY; CDR2 reads SVGAGI (reference sequence). DNA of the CDR3: TGTGCCAGCAGTAAACGACAGCAAGAGACCCAGTACTTC. As protein: CASSKRQQETQYF.

This clonotype was seen ten or more times. The chain couples TRBV29-1 to TRBJ1-2; D unclear. The germline gives CDR1 SQVTM, CDR2 ANQGSEA. Trimming stripped 7 bases from V and 7 bases from J, with 16 bases between. The CDR3 contains 12 residues. CDR3 loop: CSGRLLASGYTF. Here the CDR3 DNA reads TGCAGCGGGCGACTGCTTGCCTCTGGCTACACCTTC.

This clonotype was picked up a small number of times. This chain joins TRBV12-5 and TRBJ2-3; no definite D call. Deletions cut 1 base from V and 4 bases from J, with 6 bases between. Germline CDR1 is LGHNT and CDR2 is FRNRAP. The CDR3 runs 13 residues. In nucleotides, the CDR3 is TGTGCTAGTGGTTTGGCAGTAGCAGATACGCAGTATTTT. Translation: CASGLAVADTQYF.